These T cell receptor beta chains were read from a single sample in a study of OX40 agonist ivuxolimab in advanced cancers. Method: immunoSEQ multiplex PCR; TCRdb's copy keeps in-frame clones and lacks some. The repertoire consists of around 65,000 clones, with about nine tenths occurring once and the leading ten covering 18%. This specimen consisted of CD4+ or CD8+ T cells sorted from blood, obtained in a trial of the OX40 agonist ivuxolimab. The receptors were gathered from an adult with an advanced solid tumor such as melanoma, head and neck, liver or kidney cancer. Each CDR3 is given without its conserved first and last residue. Fields, in order: V gene, D gene, J gene, CDR3 protein. D genes are given only for firm matches.

TRBV19	TRBD2	TRBJ2-4	ASSGRALRDIQY
TRBV29-1	TRBD2	TRBJ2-2	SVEVAGYTGELF
TRBV7-8	TRBD2	TRBJ2-1	ASRPGTSGNYNEQF
TRBV15	.	TRBJ2-3	ATSREQEGDTQY
TRBV5-6	.	TRBJ2-7	ASRNLGGTKAYEQY
TRBV4-3	.	TRBJ2-1	ASSPKQGFNEQF
TRBV4-1	.	TRBJ1-2	ASSQDARVPLYGYT
TRBV4-1	.	TRBJ2-7	ASSQPPGSKAYEQY
TRBV28	TRBD2	TRBJ2-5	ASSSEGYPLAGLQETQY
TRBV27	TRBD1	TRBJ1-5	ASSPGAGGYQSNQPQH
TRBV19	TRBD2	TRBJ2-1	ASMGWGGRYNEQF
TRBV4-3	.	TRBJ1-1	ASSQDGAGENTEAF
TRBV6-1	TRBD2	TRBJ2-7	ASSKTSGILLGQY
TRBV10-3	.	TRBJ1-1	AAHGNTEAF
TRBV6-5	.	TRBJ1-3	ASSPEDRSGNTIY
TRBV28	.	TRBJ1-1	ASSLGVNTEAF
TRBV5-1	.	TRBJ2-3	ASSLYSTDTQY
TRBV6-1	.	TRBJ1-2	ASSEAIGYGYT
TRBV7-9	.	TRBJ2-2	ASSHLPGDGTGELF
TRBV9	.	TRBJ1-5	ASSVEGNSNQPQH
TRBV23-1	.	TRBJ2-4	ASSPRGGQPRRAKNIQY
TRBV11-2	.	TRBJ2-5	ASSLEPGETQY
TRBV19	TRBD2	TRBJ2-2	ASQTRGAGELF
TRBV13	TRBD2	TRBJ2-3	ASSRTSGFTDTQY
TRBV7-6	TRBD1	TRBJ2-7	ASSSHTGTDYEQY
TRBV27	TRBD1	TRBJ2-7	ASHKPGQTYEQY
TRBV7-7	TRBD1	TRBJ1-4	ASSPNTGTDNEKLF
TRBV5-6	.	TRBJ2-1	ASSRGQSSYNEQF
TRBV28	.	TRBJ2-1	ASSVWGVDEQF
TRBV2	.	TRBJ2-7	ASSDRYSYEQY
TRBV4-1	.	TRBJ1-1	ASSQGESEGTEAF
TRBV7-9	.	TRBJ1-2	ASSLGTDLRGYT
TRBV27	TRBD1	TRBJ1-2	ASTPKGAGYT
TRBV5-1	TRBD2	TRBJ2-1	ASSPSVLAGGEYNEQF
TRBV28	TRBD1	TRBJ2-5	ASSQDRGGGQETQY
TRBV6-5	TRBD2	TRBJ2-1	ASSYSGTSAGEQF
TRBV9	TRBD1	TRBJ1-4	ASSVGPGGNEKLF
TRBV27	TRBD1	TRBJ2-7	ASTTSGTGPYEQY
TRBV4-2	.	TRBJ2-1	ASSQYVGNEQF
TRBV7-3	TRBD2	TRBJ2-1	ASSLAGANNEQF
TRBV7-8	.	TRBJ2-7	ASSNLVIGTYEQY
TRBV20-1	.	TRBJ1-1	SARPGFEAF
TRBV6-5	.	TRBJ1-1	ASSYLQVNTEAF
TRBV7-9	.	TRBJ1-2	ASPLSGKDYGYT
TRBV4-3	TRBD2	TRBJ2-1	ASSERTSGETLHEQF
TRBV7-9	.	TRBJ2-5	ASSLQDGETQY
TRBV10-2	TRBD1	TRBJ2-7	ASSAIQGTLDEQY